Each of the 28 T cell receptor beta chains below was sequenced from the same sample in a study of T cell responses to AZD1222 COVID-19 vaccine (dated by TCRdb to about 2021). The intended sense of this specimen's time point label: baseline before first vaccination. The library relied on the immunoSEQ multiplex PCR assay. In TCRdb, the immuneACCESS table is reduced to in-frame sequences with V and J assigned. These tables do not hold every clone; where another copy was compared, an unresolved V gene accounts for under half, and the others remain unexplained. In this sample the table shows some 150,000 clones, more than 85% of which occur a single time. About 9.1% of the sample rests with the top ten. The sample in question was peripheral blood, obtained on day 0 of AZD1222 vaccination. Every receptor here comes from an adult in good health.

V and J are TRBV15 and TRBJ1-2; TRBD1 agrees at 7 bases. The germline CDR1 and CDR2 sequences are LNHNV and YYDKDF (reference sequence). The V segment lost 3 bases and the J segment 5 bases; nucleotides outside the gene matches: 15. This CDR3 is 17 amino acids long. CDR3 protein: CATSRRQGGGAPYGYTF. CDR3 coding DNA: TGTGCCACCAGCAGGAGACAGGGCGGAGGAGCGCCGTATGGCTACACCTTC.

The chain combines TRBV18 with TRBJ1-2, with a possible D match to TRBD1 (6 bases). There are 13 residues in the CDR3. Germline CDR1 is KGHSH and CDR2 is LQKENI. V lost 2 bases and J lost 6, with 10 bases in between. DNA of the CDR3: TGTGCCAGCTCACCAAGAGAGGGGGATGGCTACACCTTC. Encoded protein: CASSPREGDGYTF.

This clone was observed once. The J gene is TRBJ2-5, the V gene TRBV20-1; D is perhaps TRBD2 (6 bases). V was shortened by 3 bases and J by 2 bases, with 13 bases between the two germline ends. From germline, CDR1 is DFQATT and CDR2 SNEGSKA (reference sequence). The CDR3 runs to 14 residues. The CDR3 protein is CSASRWRGQETQYF. The CDR3 coding sequence is TGCAGTGCTAGTCGGTGGAGGGGACAAGAGACCCAGTACTTC.

CDR3 nucleotide sequence: TGTGCCAGCAGCCGGGACAGGGCCTATGGCTACACCTTC. Its translation is CASSRDRAYGYTF. This sequence joins TRBV27 and TRBJ1-2; 9 bases fit TRBD1. The trim removed 6 bases at V and 4 bases at J, leaving 3 bases unmatched. Germline V CDR1 and CDR2: MNHEY, SMNVEV (reference sequence). CDR3 length: 13 amino acids.

The CDR3 is CASSWAAGPYEQYF. In DNA form, the CDR3 reads TGTGCCAGCAGTTGGGCAGCGGGGCCCTACGAGCAGTACTTC. The chain joins TRBV27 to TRBJ2-7, with 7 bases identical to TRBD2. Germline V CDR1 and CDR2: MNHEY, SMNVEV (reference sequence). The CDR3 spans 14 residues. V shed 4 bases, J shed 2 bases, and the junction held 5 bases outside the gene matches.

J is TRBJ1-1 and V is TRBV19, with a tentative D call TRBD1 (5 bases). CDR3 length: 14 amino acids. Trimming took off 1 base at V and 10 bases at J, with 16 bases between the two ends. The germline CDR1 and CDR2 sequences are LNHDA and SQIVND (reference sequence). In nucleotides, the CDR3 is TGTGCCAGTAGTATAGCAGGGCCAGCCGGGGGAGCTTTCTTT. This translates into CASSIAGPAGGAFF. Based on the CDR3 plus reference TRBV19 and TRBJ1-1, the full variable domain is DGGITQSPKYLFRKEGQNVTLSCEQNLNHDAMYWYRQDPGQGLRLIYYSQIVNDFQKGDIAEGYSVSREKKESFPLTVTSAQKNPTAFYLCASSIAGPAGGAFFGQGTRLTVV.

V usage is TRBV6-5 and J usage is TRBJ1-2; 7 positions agree with TRBD1. Trimming cost V 6 bases and J 5 bases; bases outside gene matches: 9. The CDR3 has 14 amino acids. Germline loops: CDR1 MNHEY, CDR2 SVGAGI. The CDR3 loop is CASRTIQGRYGYTF. DNA of the CDR3: TGTGCCAGCAGGACTATACAGGGGAGGTATGGCTACACCTTC.

V and J are TRBV5-1 and TRBJ2-3, with D possibly being TRBD1 (6 bases). This CDR3 is 16 amino acids long. Germline V gene data show CDR1 as SGHRS and CDR2 as YFSETQ. Trimming shortened V by 2 bases and J by 3 bases, and 16 bases separated the two germline ends. The DNA of the CDR3 is TGCGCCAGCAGCTTTGAGGGGGAGTCCTGGACAGATACGCAGTATTTT. Protein product: CASSFEGESWTDTQYF.

This clone was seen a single time. This rearrangement joins TRBV6-1 to TRBJ1-6; a possible D gene is TRBD1 (5 bases). The CDR3 consists of 13 residues. Between the trimmed V and J ends, which lost 3 bases and 10 bases, there was a span of 10 bases. Germline V gene sequence: CDR1 MNHNS, CDR2 SASEGT. CDR3 in DNA: TGTGCCAGCAGTGAGGGGACGTACTCACCCCTCCACTTT. It codes for CASSEGTYSPLHF.

V and J are TRBV7-3 and TRBJ1-6, with no clear D. This CDR3 is built from 18 residues. The germline V and J ends were trimmed by 4 bases and 0 bases, with 16 bases remaining between them. Per germline, CDR1 SGHTA and CDR2 FQGTGA. The CDR3 DNA reads as TGTGCCAGCAGCTCCGGGCAGATCACCAGCTCCTATAATTCACCCCTCCACTTT. Encoded protein: CASSSGQITSSYNSPLHF.

The chain links TRBV2 to TRBJ2-2; tentatively, D is TRBD1 (5 bases). The V gene's germline CDR1 is SNHLY and CDR2 FYNNEI. This CDR3 region has 16 residues. Trimming removed 2 bases from V and 13 bases from J, with 23 bases in between. DNA for the CDR3: TGTGCCAGCAGTGAAAGCGCTGTGGCAGGGTACCTCTTGCTGTTTTTT. It encodes CASSESAVAGYLLLFF.

The V and J genes are TRBV5-4 and TRBJ1-4; D is unresolved. Germline V gives CDR1 SGHNT, CDR2 YYREEE (reference sequence). The V end lost 5 bases, the J end lost 7 bases, and 12 bases lay between the germline ends. CDR3 length: 13 residues. This CDR3 reads CASSIQRGEKLFF. CDR3 DNA sequence: TGTGCCAGCAGTATCCAACGGGGTGAAAAACTGTTTTTT.

In this sample, this clone turned up once. The chain joins TRBV2 to TRBJ2-7; 8 bases map to TRBD1. The CDR3 is made up of 13 amino acids. The germline gives CDR1 SNHLY, CDR2 FYNNEI. V gave up 5 bases and J gave up 6 bases; unmatched junction bases: 6. CDR3 loop: CASSNDRGSEQYF. The CDR3 coding sequence is TGTGCCAGCAGTAACGACAGGGGAAGCGAGCAGTACTTC.

The count of this clone is one. The chain uses TRBV9 and TRBJ1-1; 8 positions agree with TRBD1. The germline V gene has CDR1 SGDLS and CDR2 YYNGEE. The CDR3 runs 15 residues. V dropped 3 bases and J dropped 1; count of bases not matched to a gene: 5. CDR3 bases: TGTGCCAGCAGCGCCTCCGGGACAGGGAACACTGAAGCTTTCTTT. Protein sequence: CASSASGTGNTEAFF.

The chain uses TRBV6-5 and TRBJ1-1; possibly TRBD1 for D (5 bases). V was trimmed by 2 bases and J by 5 bases, leaving 15 bases between them. Germline CDR1 is MNHEY and CDR2 is SVGAGI. This CDR3 contains 15 residues. CDR3 residues: CASSYGVGGRTEAFF. Here the CDR3 DNA reads TGTGCCAGCAGTTACGGGGTTGGGGGGAGGACTGAAGCTTTCTTT.

The rearrangement links TRBV7-9 to TRBJ1-5; a possible D gene is TRBD1 (5 bases). From germline, CDR1 is SEHNR and CDR2 FQNEAQ (reference sequence). This CDR3 contains 17 residues. Trimming removed 0 bases at V and 0 bases at J, with 12 bases between. CDR3 region: CASSLALSGASNQPQHF. The DNA for the CDR3 is TGTGCCAGCAGCTTAGCATTATCCGGGGCTAGCAATCAGCCCCAGCATTTT. The full variable domain, completed using reference TRBV7-9 and TRBJ1-5, is DTGVSQNPRHKITKRGQNVTFRCDPISEHNRLYWYRQTLGQGPEFLTYFQNEAQLEKSRLLSDRFSAERPKGSFSTLEIQRTEQGDSAMYLCASSLALSGASNQPQHFGDGTRLSIL.

CDR3: CASSTDISGELFF. DNA for the CDR3: TGTGCCAGCAGTACAGACATCTCAGGGGAGCTGTTTTTT. The chain recombines TRBV12-3 or TRBV12-4 with TRBJ2-2; D remains ambiguous. The V gene lost 5 bases and the J gene lost 8 bases, with 12 bases spanning the gap. This CDR3 contains 13 residues.

V is TRBV10-3 and J is TRBJ2-1; TRBD1 aligns across 11 bases. Looked up from germline, CDR1 is ENHRY and CDR2 is SYGVKD. V shed 4 bases and J 5 bases; nucleotides not matched to a gene: 1. CDR3 length: 14 amino acids. The CDR3 DNA is TGTGCCATCAGTGGGACAGGGGGCCACAATGAGCAGTTCTTC. This translates into CAISGTGGHNEQFF.

The chain links TRBV6-5 to TRBJ2-5; the D gene is possibly TRBD2 (5 bases). Germline V CDR1 and CDR2: MNHEY, SVGAGI. The CDR3 is 13 amino acids. V was trimmed by 2 bases and J by 3 bases, leaving 7 bases between them. CDR3: CASSYRLKETQYF. The CDR3 DNA follows: TGTGCCAGCAGTTACCGACTAAAAGAGACCCAGTACTTC.

The chain carries TRBV27 and TRBJ2-3; no definite D call. This CDR3 comprises 13 residues. Germline assignment: CDR1 MNHEY and CDR2 SMNVEV (reference sequence). Trimming stripped 5 bases from V and 0 bases from J, with 6 bases between. The CDR3 bases are TGTGCCAGCAGTCCAGTCAGCACAGATACGCAGTATTTT. The encoded protein is CASSPVSTDTQYF.

The CDR3 sequence: CASSTSPFDEQFF. CDR3 DNA sequence: TGTGCCAGCAGCACCTCGCCCTTCGATGAGCAGTTCTTC. The chain links TRBV2 to TRBJ2-1; D unclear. This CDR3 is 13 amino acids long. The germline gives CDR1 SNHLY, CDR2 FYNNEI. The ends were cut back, 6 bases at V and 8 bases at J, with 14 bases in the middle. Supplemented by reference TRBV2 and TRBJ2-1, the full variable domain reads EPEVTQTPSHQVTQMGQEVILRCVPISNHLYFYWYRQILGQKVEFLVSFYNNEISEKSEIFDDQFSVERPDGSNFTLKIRSTKLEDSAMYFCASSTSPFDEQFFGPGTRLTVL.

This chain joins TRBV2 and TRBJ1-1; no definite D call. V lost 11 bases and J lost 0, with 22 bases in between. Germline V CDR1 and CDR2: SNHLY, FYNNEI. CDR3 size: 16 residues. CDR3: CASLPGSFYVNTEAFF. CDR3 sequence (DNA): TGTGCCTCCCTCCCGGGATCTTTTTATGTGAACACTGAAGCTTTCTTT.

As to this clone: Other DNA sequences in this specimen translate into the identical CDR3. The J gene is TRBJ1-5, the V gene TRBV24-1, with D unresolved. Germline CDR1 and CDR2: KGHDR and SFDVKD. This CDR3 comprises 13 residues. The V gene lost 9 bases and the J gene lost 0 bases, with 8 bases spanning the gap. CDR3 loop: CATSAHSNQPQHF. CDR3 nucleotides: TGTGCCACCTCGGCACATAGCAATCAGCCCCAGCATTTT.

The chain is built from TRBV5-1 and TRBJ1-1, with a tentative D call TRBD1 (5 bases). There are 15 residues in the CDR3. Germline values: CDR1 SGHRS, CDR2 YFSETQ. V was trimmed by 3 bases and J by 2 bases, leaving 14 bases between them. The CDR3: CASSSRGRFNTEAFF. Here the CDR3 DNA reads TGCGCCAGCAGCTCAAGGGGACGATTCAACACTGAAGCTTTCTTT.

This chain joins TRBV6-6 and TRBJ1-2; TRBD1 is a possible D gene (6 bases). The ends were cut back, 8 bases at V and 8 bases at J, with 15 bases in the middle. The length of the CDR3 is 12 residues. CDR1 and CDR2 from the germline V gene are MNHNY and SVGAGI (reference sequence). CDR3 protein: CASGLQGSGYTF. The CDR3 DNA follows: TGTGCCAGCGGGCTACAGGGCTCCGGCTACACCTTC.

This clone was observed a few times. CDR3 in DNA: TGTGCCAGCAGTTTGATGAGCTATGGCTACACCTTC. As protein: CASSLMSYGYTF. The V gene is TRBV28, the J gene TRBJ1-2; D uncertain. Germline V lookup: CDR1 MDHEN, CDR2 SYDVKM. The CDR3 is 12 residues long. V dropped 3 bases and J dropped 4 bases, with 6 bases sitting between them.

V and J are TRBV3-1 (or the pseudogene TRBV3-2) and TRBJ1-6; D remains unclear. This CDR3 is 17 amino acids long. Germline lookup yields CDR1 LGHDT and CDR2 YNNKEL (reference sequence). V shed 0 bases and J shed 0 bases, with 9 bases lying between them. The CDR3 region is CASSQDFRSSYNSPLHF. As DNA, the CDR3 is TGTGCCAGCAGCCAAGATTTTAGGAGCTCCTATAATTCACCCCTCCACTTT.

The CDR3 coding sequence is TGTGCCAGCAGCCAACAGACTAGCCTGGTATCCGGGGAGCTGTTTTTT. Translation: CASSQQTSLVSGELFF. This chain connects TRBV3-1 (or the pseudogene TRBV3-2) to TRBJ2-2, with TRBD2 matching over 7 bases. Germline V CDR1 and CDR2: LGHDT, YNNKEL (reference sequence). After removal of 2 bases from V and 6 bases from J, the junction contained 9 bases not matched to a gene. This CDR3 is built from 16 residues.